This T cell receptor beta chain was recovered during a study of CD8+CD57+ T cells in acquired aplastic anemia listed by TCRdb under 2018. About the study as a whole: Extracted DNA from sorted CD4+ and CD8+ cells averaged around 3.4 ug, ranging from roughly 0.2 to 30 ug. Healthy donor samples averaged about 10 million reads for CD4+ and fewer than 12 million for CD8+ cells. Results and caveats for the whole study, not just this receptor: Fewer than 35 CD8+ CDR3 sequences were found to be shared between patients and controls, but these sequences appeared to be highly expressed in patients and within the immunodominant clones of the patients. CD8+ Simpson's diversity did not differ significantly between patients and healthy controls (P=0.060).

Genomic DNA was used as template for profiling of TCR beta VDJ combinations and CDR3 sequences. An Illumina HiSeq 2000 was used for TCR repertoire sequencing. For the original study's pipeline: Repertoires were assessed using TRBV/TRBJ rearrangement plots, CDR3 size and DJ length profiles, and Simpson's diversity index. The immunodominant clone was defined as the most abundant DNA sequence in deep sequencing data. CDR3 amino acid sequences were screened for sharing across subjects and compared with published repertoires and the VDJdb database. TCRdb reanalyzed the raw reads on its own, using fastp at Q25 for trimming and MiXCR for clone calling, and kept in-frame beta chains. Rows are unified per CDR3 protein, each entry keeping the most common DNA and genes. TCRdb's processing, not the authors' own work, is the source of the V and J calls. A total of about 170,000 distinct CDR3 sequences appear in this sample, 60% to 70% of them only once. The ten largest clonotypes hold 45% of the sample.

Taken from the germline V gene, the CDR1 and CDR2 loops are SNHLY and FYNNEI. Deletion took 8 bases off V and 2 bases off J, with a span of 13 bases between the germline ends. The CDR3 goes from the cysteine to the phenylalanine over 13 residues. Left in the record is the CDR3 DNA by itself, 39 bases read in frame from the first base. Remarks on this clonotype: Its antigen is not yet known. One base away there is no much larger clone; base qualities are not given.

In the study, sorted CD4+ and CD8+ blood T cells from patients with severe aplastic anemia and from healthy subjects underwent deep sequencing of TCR repertoires. Ficoll-Paque density gradient centrifugation was used to isolate peripheral blood mononuclear cells. Before DNA extraction, CD4+ and CD8+ T cells were sorted by FACS or by magnetic beads. The sequence links TRBV2 to TRBJ2-7, with TRBD1 tentatively as D gene (6 bases match). The specimen sequenced was sorted CD4+, CD8+, or CD8+CD57+ T cells (not recorded which) from PBMCs. This receptor was taken from a human donor in good health. The DNA is as follows: TGTGCCAGCCATGACAGGACGACCTACGAGCAGTACTTC. Its protein product is CASHDRTTYEQYF.